This passage covers 8 T cell receptor beta chains from one sample sequenced in a study of Ad26.COV2.S vaccination and SARS-CoV-2 variants. Specified treatment: around 19 received Ad26.COV2.S at low or high dose, single or two shots; a few received placebo; per-sample allocation not given. Sampling took place 63 days after the first vaccine or placebo injection. Here immunoSEQ multiplex PCR was the method, and the copy in TCRdb shows in-frame clones only, minus some. The table includes 350,000 to 450,000 clones, about 88% detected once. Sequencing was performed on peripheral blood, taken in a trial of Ad26.COV2.S vaccine versus placebo. These receptors were taken from a person aged 18-60 years who received the Ad26.COV2.S COVID-19 vaccine or a placebo.

V gene TRBV5-8 combines with J gene TRBJ1-1; D not resolved. The CDR3 length is 15 residues. Germline values: CDR1 SGHTS, CDR2 YDEGEE. V dropped 1 base and J dropped 1 base, with 11 bases sitting between them. CDR3 sequence: CASSLHSSPNTEAFF. The CDR3 bases are TGTGCCAGCAGCTTGCACTCCTCACCGAACACTGAAGCTTTCTTT.

The chain links TRBV7-9 to TRBJ1-2; 7 nucleotides line up with TRBD1. V shed 1 base, J shed 4 bases, and the junction held 6 bases outside the gene matches. Germline lookup yields CDR1 SEHNR and CDR2 FQNEAQ (reference sequence). There are 15 residues in the CDR3. The CDR3 region has the DNA TGTGCCAGCAGCTTAGTCGGGGACAGAACCTATGGCTACACCTTC. It yields the protein CASSLVGDRTYGYTF.

This clone was observed a handful of times. This chain uses TRBV2 with TRBJ1-1; D is uncertain. Germline V gives CDR1 SNHLY, CDR2 FYNNEI. The CDR3 is 13 amino acids. With 4 bases removed from V and 1 base from J, the gap between germline ends came to 7 bases. The CDR3 reads CASSVSTNTEAFF. The CDR3 DNA reads TGTGCCAGCAGTGTTTCAACGAACACTGAAGCTTTCTTT.

The chain is built from TRBV2 and TRBJ2-1, with 8 nucleotides matching TRBD2. J gave up 15 bases and V 5 bases, and 6 bases lay outside the gene matches. Germline V gene sequence: CDR1 SNHLY, CDR2 FYNNEI. The CDR3 is 11 residues long. Here the CDR3 reads CASSTRGGWFF. The CDR3 DNA follows: TGTGCCAGCAGTACTCGGGGGGGGTGGTTCTTC.

The chain joins TRBV12-3 or TRBV12-4 to TRBJ1-2; D remains unclear. This CDR3 spans 12 amino acids. The V gene lost 3 bases and the J gene lost 5 bases, with 7 bases spanning the gap. CDR3 in DNA: TGTGCCAGCAGTTTCACGGGATATGGCTACACCTTC. Translation gives CASSFTGYGYTF.

This clone appeared a few times. This chain uses TRBV2 with TRBJ2-7; 8 bases map to TRBD2. This CDR3 has 15 amino acids. Per germline, CDR1 SNHLY and CDR2 FYNNEI. V trimming: 7 bases; J trimming: 3 bases; junction bases outside the gene matches: 11. This CDR3 is CASKREVAGSYEQYF. CDR3 nucleotide sequence: TGTGCCAGCAAGAGGGAAGTAGCGGGAAGCTACGAGCAGTACTTC.

This rearrangement joins TRBV13 to TRBJ2-7; D unresolved. Germline V gene data show CDR1 as PRHDT and CDR2 as FYEKMQ (reference sequence). The CDR3 spans 12 residues. The V gene lost 6 bases and the J gene lost 5 bases, with 11 bases spanning the gap. CDR3 sequence (DNA): TGTGCCAGCAGTTTACCCGGCCACGAGCAGTACTTC. Its translation: CASSLPGHEQYF.

The V gene is TRBV5-5, the J gene TRBJ2-5; 7 nucleotides line up with TRBD1. This CDR3 comprises 16 residues. Germline V gene sequence: CDR1 SGHKS, CDR2 YYEKEE (reference sequence). The ends lost 6 bases at V and 3 bases at J; junction bases unmatched: 14. The CDR3 bases are TGTGCCAGCACCCTCCTCCGGGGAACAGGGGAAGAGACCCAGTACTTC. Its protein product is CASTLLRGTGEETQYF.